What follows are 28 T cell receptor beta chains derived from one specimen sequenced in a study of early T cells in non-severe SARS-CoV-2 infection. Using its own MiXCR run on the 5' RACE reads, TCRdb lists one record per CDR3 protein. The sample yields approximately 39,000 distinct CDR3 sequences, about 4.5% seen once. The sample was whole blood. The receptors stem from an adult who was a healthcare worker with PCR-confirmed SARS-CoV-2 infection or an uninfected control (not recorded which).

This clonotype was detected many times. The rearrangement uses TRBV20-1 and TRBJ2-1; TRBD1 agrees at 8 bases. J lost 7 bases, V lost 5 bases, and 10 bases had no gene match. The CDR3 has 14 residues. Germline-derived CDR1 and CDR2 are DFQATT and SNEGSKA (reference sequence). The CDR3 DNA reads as TGCAGTGCTTTTTCCGGAGGGACAGGAAATGAGCAGTTCTTC. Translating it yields CSAFSGGTGNEQFF.

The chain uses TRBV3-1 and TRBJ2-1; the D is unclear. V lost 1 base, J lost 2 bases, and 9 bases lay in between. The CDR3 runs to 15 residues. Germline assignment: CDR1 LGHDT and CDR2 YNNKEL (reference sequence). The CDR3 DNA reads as TGTGCCAGCAGCCAAGGGCAGGACGCCTACAATGAGCAGTTCTTC. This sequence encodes CASSQGQDAYNEQFF.

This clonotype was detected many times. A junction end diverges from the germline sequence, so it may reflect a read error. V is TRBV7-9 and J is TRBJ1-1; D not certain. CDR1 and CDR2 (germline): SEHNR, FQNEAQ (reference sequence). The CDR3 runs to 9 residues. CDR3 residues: CASSLEAFF. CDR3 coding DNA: TGTGCCAGCAGTTTAGAAGCTTTCTTT.

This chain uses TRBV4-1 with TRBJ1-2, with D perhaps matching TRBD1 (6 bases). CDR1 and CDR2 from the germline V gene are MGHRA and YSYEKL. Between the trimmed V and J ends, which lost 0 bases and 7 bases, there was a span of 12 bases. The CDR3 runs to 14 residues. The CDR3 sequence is CASSQDPRGSGYTF. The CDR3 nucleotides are TGCGCCAGCAGCCAAGATCCCAGGGGCAGTGGCTACACCTTC.

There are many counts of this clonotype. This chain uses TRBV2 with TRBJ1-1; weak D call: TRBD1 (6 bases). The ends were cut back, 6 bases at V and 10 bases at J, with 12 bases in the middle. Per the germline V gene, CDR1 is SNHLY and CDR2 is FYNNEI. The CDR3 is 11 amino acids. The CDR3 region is CASSAGEVAFF. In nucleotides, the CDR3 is TGTGCCAGCAGCGCAGGGGAGGTAGCTTTCTTT.

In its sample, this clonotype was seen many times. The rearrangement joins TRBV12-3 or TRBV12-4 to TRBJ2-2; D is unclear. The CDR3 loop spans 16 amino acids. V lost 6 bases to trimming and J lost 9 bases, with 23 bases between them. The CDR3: CASRRREGQVDWELFF. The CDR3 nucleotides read TGTGCCAGCAGACGTAGGGAAGGGCAGGTTGACTGGGAGCTGTTTTTT.

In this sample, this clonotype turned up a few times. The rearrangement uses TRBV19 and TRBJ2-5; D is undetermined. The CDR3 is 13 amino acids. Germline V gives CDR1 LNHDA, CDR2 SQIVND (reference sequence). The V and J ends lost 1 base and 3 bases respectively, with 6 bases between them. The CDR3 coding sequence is TGTGCCAGTAGTATAGCTAGGGAAGAGACCCAGTACTTC. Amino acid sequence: CASSIAREETQYF.

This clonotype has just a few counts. This chain's CDR3 is CAIKQGNTEAFF. The CDR3 DNA reads TGTGCCATCAAACAGGGAAACACTGAAGCTTTCTTT. The chain employs TRBV10-3 and TRBJ1-1; D is perhaps TRBD1 (6 bases). V was shortened by 7 bases and J by 2 bases, with 8 bases between the two germline ends. Germline CDR1 and CDR2: ENHRY and SYGVKD. The CDR3 length is 12 residues.

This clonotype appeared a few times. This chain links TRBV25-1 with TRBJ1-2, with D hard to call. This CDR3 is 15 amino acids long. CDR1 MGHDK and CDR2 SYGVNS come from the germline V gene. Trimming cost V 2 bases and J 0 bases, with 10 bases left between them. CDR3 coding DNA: TGTGCCAGCAGTGAAGGGAAGCAAGCTAACTATGGCTACACCTTC. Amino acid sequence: CASSEGKQANYGYTF.

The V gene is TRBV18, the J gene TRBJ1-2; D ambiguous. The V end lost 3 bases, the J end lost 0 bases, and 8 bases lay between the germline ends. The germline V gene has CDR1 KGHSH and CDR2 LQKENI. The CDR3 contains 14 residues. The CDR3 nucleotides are TGTGCCAGCTCACCCCGTAGGGCTAACTATGGCTACACCTTC. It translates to CASSPRRANYGYTF.

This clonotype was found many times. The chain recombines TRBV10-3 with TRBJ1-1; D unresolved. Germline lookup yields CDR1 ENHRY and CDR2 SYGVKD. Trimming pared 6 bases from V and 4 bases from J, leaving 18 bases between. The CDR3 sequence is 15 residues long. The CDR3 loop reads CAIRQERRRGTEAFF. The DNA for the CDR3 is TGTGCCATCAGGCAAGAAAGGCGCCGTGGCACTGAAGCTTTCTTT.

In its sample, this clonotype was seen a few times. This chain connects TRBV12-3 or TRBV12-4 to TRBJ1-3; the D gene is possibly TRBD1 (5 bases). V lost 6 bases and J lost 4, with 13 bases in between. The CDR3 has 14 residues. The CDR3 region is CASSPAGRGNTIYF. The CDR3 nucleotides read TGTGCCAGCAGCCCGGCAGGGCGAGGAAACACCATATATTTT.

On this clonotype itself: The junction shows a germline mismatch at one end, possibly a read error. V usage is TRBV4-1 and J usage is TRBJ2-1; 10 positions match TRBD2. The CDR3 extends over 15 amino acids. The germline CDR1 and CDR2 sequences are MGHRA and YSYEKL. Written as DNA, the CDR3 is TGCGCCAACAGCACTCGGACTAGCGGTTTTAGTGAGCAGTTCTTC. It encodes CANSTRTSGFSEQFF.

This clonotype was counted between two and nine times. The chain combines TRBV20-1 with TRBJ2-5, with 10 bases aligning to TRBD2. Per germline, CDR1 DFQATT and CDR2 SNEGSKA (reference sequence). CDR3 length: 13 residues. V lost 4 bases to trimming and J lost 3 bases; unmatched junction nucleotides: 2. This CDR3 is CSAISGGKETQYF. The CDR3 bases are TGCAGTGCTATTAGCGGGGGGAAAGAGACCCAGTACTTC.

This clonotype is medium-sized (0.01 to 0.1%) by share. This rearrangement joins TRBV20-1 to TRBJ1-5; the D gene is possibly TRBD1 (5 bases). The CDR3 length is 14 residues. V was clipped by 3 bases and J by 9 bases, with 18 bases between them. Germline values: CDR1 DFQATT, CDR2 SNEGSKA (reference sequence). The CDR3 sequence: CSASPGTGRWPQHF. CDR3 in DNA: TGCAGTGCTAGCCCTGGGACGGGCAGATGGCCCCAGCATTTT.

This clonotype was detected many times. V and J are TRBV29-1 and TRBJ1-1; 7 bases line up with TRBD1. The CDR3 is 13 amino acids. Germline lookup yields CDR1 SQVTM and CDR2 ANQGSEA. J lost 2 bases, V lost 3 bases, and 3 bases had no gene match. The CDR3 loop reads CSVEGDRNTEAFF. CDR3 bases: TGCAGCGTTGAGGGGGACAGAAACACTGAAGCTTTCTTT.

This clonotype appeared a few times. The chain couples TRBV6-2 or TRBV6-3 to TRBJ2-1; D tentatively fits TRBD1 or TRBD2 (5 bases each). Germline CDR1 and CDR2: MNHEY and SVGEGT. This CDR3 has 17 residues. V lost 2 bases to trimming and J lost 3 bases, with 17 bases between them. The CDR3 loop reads CASSYQTALGVYNEQFF. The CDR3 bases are TGTGCCAGCAGTTACCAGACAGCTCTCGGGGTCTACAATGAGCAGTTCTTC.

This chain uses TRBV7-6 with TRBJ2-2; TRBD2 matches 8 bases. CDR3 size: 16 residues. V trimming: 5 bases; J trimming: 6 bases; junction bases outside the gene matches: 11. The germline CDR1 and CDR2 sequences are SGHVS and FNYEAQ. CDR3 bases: TGTGCCAGCAGCACCTTAGCGGGGCTCACGGCCGGGGAGCTGTTTTTT. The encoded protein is CASSTLAGLTAGELFF.

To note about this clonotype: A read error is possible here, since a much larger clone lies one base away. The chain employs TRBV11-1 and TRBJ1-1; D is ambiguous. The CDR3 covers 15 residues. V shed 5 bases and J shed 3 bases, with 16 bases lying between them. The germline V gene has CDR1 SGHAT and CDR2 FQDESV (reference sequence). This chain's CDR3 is CASSLSVGRHTEAFF. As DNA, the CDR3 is TGTGCCAGCAGCCTGTCGGTAGGGCGCCACACTGAAGCTTTCTTT.

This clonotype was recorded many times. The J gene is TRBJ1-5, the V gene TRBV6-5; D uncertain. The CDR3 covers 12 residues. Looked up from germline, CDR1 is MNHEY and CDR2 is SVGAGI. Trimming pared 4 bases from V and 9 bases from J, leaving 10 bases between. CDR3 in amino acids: CASSLRAGPQHF. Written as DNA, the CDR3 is TGTGCCAGCAGTTTAAGGGCTGGGCCCCAGCATTTT.

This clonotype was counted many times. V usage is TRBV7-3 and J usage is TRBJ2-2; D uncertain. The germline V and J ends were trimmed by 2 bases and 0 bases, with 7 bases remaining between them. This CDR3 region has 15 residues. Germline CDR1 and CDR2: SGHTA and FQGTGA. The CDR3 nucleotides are TGTGCCAGCAGCTTAGTACACTCGAACACCGGGGAGCTGTTTTTT. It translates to CASSLVHSNTGELFF. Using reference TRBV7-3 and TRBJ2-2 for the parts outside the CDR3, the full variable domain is GAGVSQTPSNKVTEKGKYVELRCDPISGHTALYWYRQSLGQGPEFLIYFQGTGAADDSGLPNDRFFAVRPEGSVSTLKIQRTERGDSAVYLCASSLVHSNTGELFFGEGSRLTVL.

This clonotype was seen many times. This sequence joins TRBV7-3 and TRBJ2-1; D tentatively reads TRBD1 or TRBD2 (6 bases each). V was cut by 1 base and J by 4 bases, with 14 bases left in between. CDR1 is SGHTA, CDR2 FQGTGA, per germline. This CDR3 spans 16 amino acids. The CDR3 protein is CASSLRRGDSYNEQFF. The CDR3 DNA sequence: TGTGCCAGCAGCTTAAGGAGGGGGGACTCTTACAATGAGCAGTTCTTC.

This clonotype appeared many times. The CDR3 is CSARDPRKKAFF. For the CDR3, the DNA is TGCAGTGCTAGAGATCCCCGGAAGAAGGCTTTCTTT. The chain uses TRBV20-1 and TRBJ1-1; the D is unclear. With 0 bases removed from V and 11 bases from J, the gap between germline ends came to 13 bases. CDR1 and CDR2 from the germline V gene are DFQATT and SNEGSKA (reference sequence). The CDR3 spans 12 residues.

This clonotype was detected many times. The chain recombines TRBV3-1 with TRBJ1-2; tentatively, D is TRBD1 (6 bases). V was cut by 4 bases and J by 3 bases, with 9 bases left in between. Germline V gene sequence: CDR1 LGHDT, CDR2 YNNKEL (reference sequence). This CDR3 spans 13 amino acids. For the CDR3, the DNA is TGTGCCAGCAGCCTACAGGGTGACTATGGCTACACCTTC. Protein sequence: CASSLQGDYGYTF.

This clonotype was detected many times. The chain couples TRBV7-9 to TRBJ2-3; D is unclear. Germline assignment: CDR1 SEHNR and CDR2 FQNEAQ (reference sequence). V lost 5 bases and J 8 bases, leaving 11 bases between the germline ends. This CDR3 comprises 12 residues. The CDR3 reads CASSLELGTQYF. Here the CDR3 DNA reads TGTGCCAGCAGCCTCGAATTAGGTACGCAGTATTTT.

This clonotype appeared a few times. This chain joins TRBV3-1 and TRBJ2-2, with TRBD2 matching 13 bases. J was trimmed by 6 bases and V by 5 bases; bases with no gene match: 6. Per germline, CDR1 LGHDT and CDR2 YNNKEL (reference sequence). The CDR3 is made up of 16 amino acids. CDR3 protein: CASSTTSGGVSGELFF. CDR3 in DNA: TGTGCCAGCAGCACCACTAGCGGGGGGGTTTCCGGGGAGCTGTTTTTT.

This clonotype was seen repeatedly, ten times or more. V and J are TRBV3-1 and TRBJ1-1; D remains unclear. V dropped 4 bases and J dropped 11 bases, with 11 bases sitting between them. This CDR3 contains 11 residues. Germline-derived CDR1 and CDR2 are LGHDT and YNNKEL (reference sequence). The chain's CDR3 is CASSRGGEAFF. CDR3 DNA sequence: TGTGCCAGCAGCCGTGGAGGAGAGGCTTTCTTT.

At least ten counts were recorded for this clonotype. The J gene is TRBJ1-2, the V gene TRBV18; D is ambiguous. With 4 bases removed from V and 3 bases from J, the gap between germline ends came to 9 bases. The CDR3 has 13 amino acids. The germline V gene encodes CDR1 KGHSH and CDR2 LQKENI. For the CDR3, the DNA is TGTGCCAGCTCACAGGGCGCGGACTATGGCTACACCTTC. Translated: CASSQGADYGYTF.